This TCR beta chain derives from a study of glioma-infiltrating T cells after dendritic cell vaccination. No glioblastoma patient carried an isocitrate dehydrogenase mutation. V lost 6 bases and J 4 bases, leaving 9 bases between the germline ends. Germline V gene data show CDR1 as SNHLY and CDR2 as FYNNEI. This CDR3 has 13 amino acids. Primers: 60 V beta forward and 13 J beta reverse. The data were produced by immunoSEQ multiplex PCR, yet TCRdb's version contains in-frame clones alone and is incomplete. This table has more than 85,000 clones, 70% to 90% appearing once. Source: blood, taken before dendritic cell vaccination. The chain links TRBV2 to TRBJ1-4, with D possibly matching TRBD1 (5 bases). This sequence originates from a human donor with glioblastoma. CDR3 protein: CASRTVRNEKLFF. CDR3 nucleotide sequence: TGTGCCAGCAGGACAGTACGTAATGAAAAACTGTTTTTT.